The T cell receptor beta chain described here comes from a study of blood T cell repertoires in COVID-19. Study at large: Material from acute and convalescent COVID-19 was sourced from the United States, Italy and Spain. In each case, the material was cDNA or gDNA derived from T cells, B-cell-depleted T cells, or PBMCs.

TCRdb keeps only in-frame clones here, not all; method: immunoSEQ multiplex PCR. The table includes fewer than 200,000 clones, 70% to 90% detected once. Participants spanned ages 18 to 89 years and resided in 20 to 30 US areas. Each participant's cohort was designated according to participant-reported clinical history. Material for sequencing was PBMCs or T cells enriched from blood (not recorded which). This receptor was taken from a woman in her thirties or forties in a cohort exposed to, infected with or recovered from COVID-19 (not recorded which).

The CDR3 sequence is CASSRDRENEKLFF. The DNA for the CDR3 is TGTGCCAGCAGTCGGGACAGGGAGAATGAAAAACTGTTTTTT. The chain employs TRBV2 and TRBJ1-4; 9 nucleotides align to TRBD1. Trimming at V came to 5 bases and at J to 5 bases, leaving 3 bases not matched to a gene. The CDR3 has 14 residues. Germline assignment: CDR1 SNHLY and CDR2 FYNNEI.